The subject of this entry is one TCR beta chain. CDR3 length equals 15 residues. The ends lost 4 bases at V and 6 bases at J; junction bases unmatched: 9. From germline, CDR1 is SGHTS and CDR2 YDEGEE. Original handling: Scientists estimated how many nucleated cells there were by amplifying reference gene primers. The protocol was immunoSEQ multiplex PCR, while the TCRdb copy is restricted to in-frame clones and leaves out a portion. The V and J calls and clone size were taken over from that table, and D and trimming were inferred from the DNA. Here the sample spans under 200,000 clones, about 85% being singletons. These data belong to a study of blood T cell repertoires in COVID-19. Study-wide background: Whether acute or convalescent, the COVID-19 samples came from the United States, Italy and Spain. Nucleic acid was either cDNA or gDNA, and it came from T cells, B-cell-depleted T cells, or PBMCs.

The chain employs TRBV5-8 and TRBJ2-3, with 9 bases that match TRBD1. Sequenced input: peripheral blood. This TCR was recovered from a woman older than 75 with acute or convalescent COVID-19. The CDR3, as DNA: TGTGCCAGCAGCGGAGGACAGGGGTATTTGGATACGCAGTATTTT. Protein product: CASSGGQGYLDTQYF. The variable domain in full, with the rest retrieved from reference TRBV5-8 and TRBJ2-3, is EAGVTQSPTHLIKTRGQQATLRCSPISGHTSVYWYQQALGLGLQFLLWYDEGEERNRGNFPPRFSGRQFPNYSSELNVNALELEDSALYLCASSGGQGYLDTQYFGPGTRLTVL.